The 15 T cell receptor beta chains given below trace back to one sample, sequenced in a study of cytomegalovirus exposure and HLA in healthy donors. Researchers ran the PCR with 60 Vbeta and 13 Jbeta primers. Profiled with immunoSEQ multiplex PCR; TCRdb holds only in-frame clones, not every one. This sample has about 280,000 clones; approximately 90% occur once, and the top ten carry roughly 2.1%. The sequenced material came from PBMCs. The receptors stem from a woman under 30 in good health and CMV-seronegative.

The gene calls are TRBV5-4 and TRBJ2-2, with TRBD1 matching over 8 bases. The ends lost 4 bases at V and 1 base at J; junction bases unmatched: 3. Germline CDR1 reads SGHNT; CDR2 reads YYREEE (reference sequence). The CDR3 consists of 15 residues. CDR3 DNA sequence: TGTGCCAGCAGCCGCGGACAGGGGAACACCGGGGAGCTGTTTTTT. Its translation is CASSRGQGNTGELFF. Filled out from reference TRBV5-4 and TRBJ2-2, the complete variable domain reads ETGVTQSPTHLIKTRGQQVTLRCSSQSGHNTVSWYQQALGQGPQFIFQYYREEENGRGNFPPRFSGLQFPNYSSELNVNALELDDSALYLCASSRGQGNTGELFFGEGSRLTVL.

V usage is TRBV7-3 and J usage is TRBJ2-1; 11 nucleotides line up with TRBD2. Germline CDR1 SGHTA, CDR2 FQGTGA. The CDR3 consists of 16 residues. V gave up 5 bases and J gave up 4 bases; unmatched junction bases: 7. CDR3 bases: TGTGCCAGCAGCCAAACTAGCGGGGGAGATTACAATGAGCAGTTCTTC. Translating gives CASSQTSGGDYNEQFF.

As DNA, the CDR3 is TGTGCCAGCAGTTTTCTTAGGGGCAATGGCTACACCTTC. It yields the protein CASSFLRGNGYTF. The V call is TRBV2, the J call TRBJ1-2, with D possibly TRBD1 on 5 matching bases. The V gene lost 5 bases and the J gene lost 6 bases, with 13 bases spanning the gap. There are 13 residues in the CDR3. CDR1 SNHLY and CDR2 FYNNEI come from the germline V gene.

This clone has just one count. In nucleotides, the CDR3 is TGTGCCTGTGGGTCAGGGAATCAGCCCCAGCATTTT. This codes for CACGSGNQPQHF. The chain is built from TRBV30 and TRBJ1-5, with TRBD1 as a possible D gene (5 bases). The CDR3 extends over 12 amino acids. The ends were cut back, 6 bases at V and 4 bases at J, with 10 bases in the middle. Germline values: CDR1 GTSNPN, CDR2 SVGIG (reference sequence).

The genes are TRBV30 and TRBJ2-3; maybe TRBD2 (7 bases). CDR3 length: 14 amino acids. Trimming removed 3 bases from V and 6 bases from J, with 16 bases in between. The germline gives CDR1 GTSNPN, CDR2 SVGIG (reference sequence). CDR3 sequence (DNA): TGTGCCTGGAGAGAGGGGGGGTTTTCGGATACGCAGTATTTT. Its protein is CAWREGGFSDTQYF. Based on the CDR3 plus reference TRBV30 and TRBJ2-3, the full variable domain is SQTIHQWPATLVQPVGSPLSLECTVEGTSNPNLYWYRQAAGRGLQLLFYSVGIGQISSEVPQNLSASRPQDRQFILSSKKLLLSDSGFYLCAWREGGFSDTQYFGPGTRLTVL.

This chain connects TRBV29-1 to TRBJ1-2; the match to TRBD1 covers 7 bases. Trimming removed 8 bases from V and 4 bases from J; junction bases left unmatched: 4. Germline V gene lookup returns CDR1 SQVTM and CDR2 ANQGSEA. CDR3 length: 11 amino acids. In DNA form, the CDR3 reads TGCAGCTCCCGGGACAGCTATGGCTACACCTTC. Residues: CSSRDSYGYTF.

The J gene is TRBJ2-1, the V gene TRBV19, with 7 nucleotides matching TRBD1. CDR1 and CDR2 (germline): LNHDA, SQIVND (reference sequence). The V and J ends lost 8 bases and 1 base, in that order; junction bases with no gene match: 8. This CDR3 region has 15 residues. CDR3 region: CASSLGGPSYNEQFF. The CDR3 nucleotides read TGTGCCAGTTCCCTAGGGGGCCCTTCCTACAATGAGCAGTTCTTC. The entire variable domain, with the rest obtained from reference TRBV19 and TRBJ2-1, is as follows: DGGITQSPKYLFRKEGQNVTLSCEQNLNHDAMYWYRQDPGQGLRLIYYSQIVNDFQKGDIAEGYSVSREKKESFPLTVTSAQKNPTAFYLCASSLGGPSYNEQFFGPGTRLTVL.

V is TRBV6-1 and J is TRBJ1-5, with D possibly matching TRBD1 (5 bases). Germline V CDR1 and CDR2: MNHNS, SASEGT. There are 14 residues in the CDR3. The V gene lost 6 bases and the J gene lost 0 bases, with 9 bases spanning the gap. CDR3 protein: CASRLDSSNQPQHF. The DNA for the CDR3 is TGTGCCAGCAGACTTGACAGTAGCAATCAGCCCCAGCATTTT.

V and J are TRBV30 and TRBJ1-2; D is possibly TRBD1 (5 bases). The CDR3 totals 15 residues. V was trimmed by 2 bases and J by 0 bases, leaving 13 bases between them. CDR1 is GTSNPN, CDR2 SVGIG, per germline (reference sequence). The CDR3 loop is CAWSPRTTSNYGYTF. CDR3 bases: TGTGCCTGGAGTCCCCGGACAACCTCTAACTATGGCTACACCTTC.

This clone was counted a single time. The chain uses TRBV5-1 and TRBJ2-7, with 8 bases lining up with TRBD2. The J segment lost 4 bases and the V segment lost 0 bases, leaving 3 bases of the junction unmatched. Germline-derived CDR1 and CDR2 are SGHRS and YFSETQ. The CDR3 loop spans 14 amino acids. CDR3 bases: TGCGCCAGCAGCTTGGAGCGGGGGAGGTACGAGCAGTACTTC. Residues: CASSLERGRYEQYF.

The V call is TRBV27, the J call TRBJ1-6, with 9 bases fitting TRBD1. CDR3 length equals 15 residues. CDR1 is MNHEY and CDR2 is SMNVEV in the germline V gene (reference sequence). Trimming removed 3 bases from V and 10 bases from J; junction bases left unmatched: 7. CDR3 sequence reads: CASSFVGQGQSPLHF. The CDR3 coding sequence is TGTGCCAGCAGTTTCGTGGGACAGGGCCAATCACCCCTCCACTTT.

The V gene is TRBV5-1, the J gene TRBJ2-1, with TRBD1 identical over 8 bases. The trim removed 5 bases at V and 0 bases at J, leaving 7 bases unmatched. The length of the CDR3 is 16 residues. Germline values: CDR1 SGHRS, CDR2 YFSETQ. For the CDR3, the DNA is TGCGCCAGCAGGCCGGGACAGGTGAGCTCCTACAATGAGCAGTTCTTC. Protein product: CASRPGQVSSYNEQFF.

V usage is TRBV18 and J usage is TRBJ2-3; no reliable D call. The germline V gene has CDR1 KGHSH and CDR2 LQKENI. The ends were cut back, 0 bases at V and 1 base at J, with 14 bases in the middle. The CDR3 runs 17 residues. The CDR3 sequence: CASSPPSSSTRTDTQYF. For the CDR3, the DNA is TGTGCCAGCTCACCACCCAGTTCGTCGACACGCACAGATACGCAGTATTTT. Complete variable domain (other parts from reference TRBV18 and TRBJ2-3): NAGVMQNPRHLVRRRGQEARLRCSPMKGHSHVYWYRQLPEEGLKFMVYLQKENIIDESGMPKERFSAEFPKEGPSILRIQQVVRGDSAAYFCASSPPSSSTRTDTQYFGPGTRLTVL.

CDR3 in DNA: TGTGCCAGCAGTGACAACGGGACAGGGGGCGGACGAGAATACTACGAGCAGTACTTC. Translated, it gives CASSDNGTGGGREYYEQYF. The rearrangement links TRBV6-4 to TRBJ2-5; TRBD1 agrees at 12 bases. The end of the DNA fits TRBJ2-7 better, so the J call may be wrong. The germline V gene encodes CDR1 MRHNA and CDR2 SNTAGT. This CDR3 is built from 19 residues.

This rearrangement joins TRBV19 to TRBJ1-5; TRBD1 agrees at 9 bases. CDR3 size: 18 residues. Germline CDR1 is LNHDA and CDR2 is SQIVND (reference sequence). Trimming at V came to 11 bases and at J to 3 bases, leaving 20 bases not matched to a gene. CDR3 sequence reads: CAGDPSTGGLYYNQPQHF. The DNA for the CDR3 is TGTGCCGGGGATCCCTCGACAGGGGGATTATATTACAATCAGCCCCAGCATTTT.